This T cell receptor beta chain was sequenced during a study of blood T cells in healthy people across ages. In germline, CDR1 is SGHVS, CDR2 FQNEAQ. This CDR3 comprises 16 residues. Through a sample-barcoded 5' primer and a J-beta primer mix, a second PCR was run for roughly 6 to 11 cycles. TCRdb reprocessed the 5' RACE reads via MiXCR and lists one record per CDR3 protein. The sample has 750,000 or so distinct CDR3 sequences, 25% seen once. These data were also filed under a second study, of T cells of mothers and their children. From that study: It was observed that no persistent microchimeric T cell clones could be detected.

This sequence joins TRBV7-8 and TRBJ2-5; D is unclear. The J call is in doubt because the DNA end fits TRBJ2-1 better. This clonotype was sampled from a boy aged 5-17 years in good health. Sequenced sample: blood. The CDR3 here is CASSFVGPEVGNEQFF. In DNA form, the CDR3 reads TGTGCCAGCAGCTTCGTCGGGCCAGAGGTGGGCAATGAGCAGTTCTTC.